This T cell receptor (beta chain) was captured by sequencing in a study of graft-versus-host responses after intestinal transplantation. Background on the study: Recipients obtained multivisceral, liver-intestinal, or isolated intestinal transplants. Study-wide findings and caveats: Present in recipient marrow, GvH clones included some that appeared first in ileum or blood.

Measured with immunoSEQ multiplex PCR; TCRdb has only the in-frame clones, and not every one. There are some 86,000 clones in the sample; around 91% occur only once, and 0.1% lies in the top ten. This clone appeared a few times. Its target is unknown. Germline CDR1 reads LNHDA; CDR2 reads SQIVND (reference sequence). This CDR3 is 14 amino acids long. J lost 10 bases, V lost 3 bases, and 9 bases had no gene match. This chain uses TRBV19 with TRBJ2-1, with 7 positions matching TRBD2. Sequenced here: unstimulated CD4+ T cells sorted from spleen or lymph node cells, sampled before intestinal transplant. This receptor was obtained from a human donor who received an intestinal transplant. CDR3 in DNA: TGTGCCAGTAGTATGGGAGGGGTCGTCGGGGAGCAGTTCTTC. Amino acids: CASSMGGVVGEQFF.